This is a list of T cell receptor beta chains from one sample in a study of blood T cell repertoires in COVID-19. This table comes from immunoSEQ multiplex PCR, and its TCRdb copy is limited to in-frame clones, with some not included. The repertoire has approximately 250,000 clones, 88% of them found once; the top ten carry 0.8% to 1%. Sequenced sample: PBMCs or T cells enriched from blood (not recorded which). The source is a woman aged 25 to 39 who had recovered from COVID-19. The CDR3 runs from the conserved cysteine through the conserved F or W. Fields, in order: V gene, clone size, D gene, J gene, CDR3 DNA, CDR3 protein. D genes are given only for firm matches. For some rows the clone size is stated as once, few or many, or as a class when expanded; others skip it.

v_call: TRBV10-3
clone_size: .
d_call: TRBD1
j_call: TRBJ1-4
cdr3_nt: TGTGCCATCAGTGAGTCGGACAGGGCTGGGGAAAAACTGTTTTTT
cdr3_aa: CAISESDRAGEKLFF

v_call: TRBV7-3
clone_size: .
d_call: TRBD2
j_call: TRBJ2-2
cdr3_nt: TGTGCCAGCAGCCTCCGTATGGGGGGGACCAACACCGGGGAGCTGTTTTTT
cdr3_aa: CASSLRMGGTNTGELFF

v_call: TRBV4-1
clone_size: .
d_call: TRBD2
j_call: TRBJ2-1
cdr3_nt: TGCGCCAGCAGCCAAGGCTATCGAGTTTACAGGGCCGAGGGACTAGCGGGAGATGAGCAGTTCTTC
cdr3_aa: CASSQGYRVYRAEGLAGDEQFF

v_call: TRBV7-3
clone_size: .
d_call: TRBD1
j_call: TRBJ2-3
cdr3_nt: TGTGCCAGCAGCACCATGGCCGGGACAGGGCCCACAGATACGCAGTATTTT
cdr3_aa: CASSTMAGTGPTDTQYF

v_call: TRBV28
clone_size: .
d_call: .
j_call: TRBJ1-1
cdr3_nt: TGTGCCAGCAAGGGAGAAGTGAAGGTGAACACTGAAGCTTTCTTT
cdr3_aa: CASKGEVKVNTEAFF

v_call: TRBV2
clone_size: .
d_call: .
j_call: TRBJ2-7
cdr3_nt: TGTGCCAGCAGTCGAAGGCATGACAGGATAGTCGCCTACGAGCAGTACTTC
cdr3_aa: CASSRRHDRIVAYEQYF

v_call: TRBV4-3
clone_size: once
d_call: TRBD1
j_call: TRBJ1-5
cdr3_nt: TGCGCCAGCAGCCAAGATTTCAGGGGGCGTAATCAGCCCCAGCATTTT
cdr3_aa: CASSQDFRGRNQPQHF

v_call: TRBV18
clone_size: .
d_call: .
j_call: TRBJ1-6
cdr3_nt: TGTGCCAGCTCACCACGGGCAGGGGAAAATTCACCCCTCCACTTT
cdr3_aa: CASSPRAGENSPLHF

v_call: TRBV24-1
clone_size: .
d_call: .
j_call: TRBJ2-1
cdr3_nt: TGTGCCACCAGTGATTCGACACACCTCTCCTACAATGAGCAGTTCTTC
cdr3_aa: CATSDSTHLSYNEQFF

v_call: TRBV28
clone_size: .
d_call: .
j_call: TRBJ1-6
cdr3_nt: TGTGCCGCATGGGGCCAACGGGGAGGTACTAATTCACCCCTCCACTTT
cdr3_aa: CAAWGQRGGTNSPLHF

v_call: TRBV4-1
clone_size: .
d_call: .
j_call: TRBJ1-3
cdr3_nt: TGCGCCAGCAGCCAAGAGGGGGGGGAGAGTCGAAACACCATATATTTT
cdr3_aa: CASSQEGGESRNTIYF

v_call: TRBV9
clone_size: .
d_call: .
j_call: TRBJ1-1
cdr3_nt: TGTGCCAGCAGCGCGCCCGATAGGAACACTGAAGCTTTCTTT
cdr3_aa: CASSAPDRNTEAFF

v_call: TRBV27
clone_size: .
d_call: .
j_call: TRBJ2-3
cdr3_nt: TGTGCCAGCAGTTTTGGTAAGCCCAGCACAGATACGCAGTATTTT
cdr3_aa: CASSFGKPSTDTQYF

v_call: TRBV10-2
clone_size: .
d_call: .
j_call: TRBJ1-1
cdr3_nt: TGCGCCAGCACCCCTTTTTTGAACACTGAAGCTTTCTTT
cdr3_aa: CASTPFLNTEAFF

v_call: TRBV21-1
clone_size: .
d_call: .
j_call: TRBJ1-1
cdr3_nt: TGTGCCAGCAGCCCGCCGACAGTGGGGGGGGACACTGAAGCTTTCTTT
cdr3_aa: CASSPPTVGGDTEAFF

v_call: TRBV27
clone_size: .
d_call: .
j_call: TRBJ2-7
cdr3_nt: TGTGCCAGCAGTTTAAGTGGGGCTTTCTACGAGCAGTACTTC
cdr3_aa: CASSLSGAFYEQYF

v_call: TRBV3-1/TRBV3-2
clone_size: .
d_call: TRBD2
j_call: TRBJ2-7
cdr3_nt: TGTGCCAGCAGCCTTGGACTAGCGGGAGCCTACGAGCAGTACTTC
cdr3_aa: CASSLGLAGAYEQYF

v_call: TRBV2
clone_size: few
d_call: TRBD1
j_call: TRBJ1-2
cdr3_nt: TGTGCCAGCAGGGGGATCCCCTGGACAGGGAACGGCTACACCTTC
cdr3_aa: CASRGIPWTGNGYTF

v_call: TRBV6-4
clone_size: .
d_call: TRBD1
j_call: TRBJ2-1
cdr3_nt: TGTGCCAGCAGTAAGGGACAGGGAAACTCCTACAATGAGCAGTTCTTC
cdr3_aa: CASSKGQGNSYNEQFF

v_call: TRBV6-2/TRBV6-3
clone_size: .
d_call: TRBD2
j_call: TRBJ2-3
cdr3_nt: TGTGCCAGCAGTTCCTTCCGCCGACTAGCGGGGGGGCCAACAGATACGCAGTATTTT
cdr3_aa: CASSSFRRLAGGPTDTQYF

v_call: TRBV24-1
clone_size: .
d_call: TRBD2
j_call: TRBJ2-5
cdr3_nt: TGTGCCACCAGTGAGCCGGTGGTAGCGGGGTTTGAGACCCAGTACTTC
cdr3_aa: CATSEPVVAGFETQYF

v_call: TRBV27
clone_size: .
d_call: TRBD2
j_call: TRBJ2-2
cdr3_nt: TGTGCCAGCGCCGGGCTAGCGGGGCCCGGGGAGCTGTTTTTT
cdr3_aa: CASAGLAGPGELFF

v_call: TRBV10-3
clone_size: .
d_call: TRBD2
j_call: TRBJ2-7
cdr3_nt: TGTGCCATCAGTGATGGGGGGGACTACGAGCAGTACTTC
cdr3_aa: CAISDGGDYEQYF

v_call: TRBV5-4
clone_size: .
d_call: .
j_call: TRBJ2-1
cdr3_nt: TGTGCCAGCAGCTTTGGCCAGGCCACCCACGTCCCCCACAATGAGCAGTTCTTC
cdr3_aa: CASSFGQATHVPHNEQFF

v_call: TRBV2
clone_size: .
d_call: TRBD2
j_call: TRBJ2-7
cdr3_nt: TGTGCCAGCAGTGGGGTCCGCGGGGGGACCCTTTACGAGCAGTACTTC
cdr3_aa: CASSGVRGGTLYEQYF

v_call: TRBV6-5
clone_size: few
d_call: .
j_call: TRBJ1-5
cdr3_nt: TGTGCCAGCAGTAAGGGAGAGGCAGGGGAACAGCCCCAGCATTTT
cdr3_aa: CASSKGEAGEQPQHF

v_call: TRBV28
clone_size: .
d_call: TRBD2
j_call: TRBJ2-2
cdr3_nt: TGTGCCAGCAGTTCCCCCCGCGGGAGTTCCCACGGCGGGGAGCTGTTTTTT
cdr3_aa: CASSSPRGSSHGGELFF

v_call: TRBV28
clone_size: .
d_call: .
j_call: TRBJ1-1
cdr3_nt: TGTGCCAGCAGTCCGACCCAGGGGCCAAGGGGGGCTTTCTTT
cdr3_aa: CASSPTQGPRGAFF

v_call: TRBV29-1
clone_size: .
d_call: TRBD1
j_call: TRBJ1-2
cdr3_nt: TGCAGCGCGGATATACCGGGACAGGGAGGCTACACCTTC
cdr3_aa: CSADIPGQGGYTF

v_call: TRBV7-9
clone_size: .
d_call: .
j_call: TRBJ1-2
cdr3_nt: TGTGCCAGCAGCTTTTTCCACCCTAACGCCAACTATGGCTACACCTTC
cdr3_aa: CASSFFHPNANYGYTF

v_call: TRBV18
clone_size: once
d_call: .
j_call: TRBJ1-6
cdr3_nt: TGTGCCAGCTCACCGCTGGCGTCGGAGATTTCTAATTCACCCCTCCACTTT
cdr3_aa: CASSPLASEISNSPLHF

v_call: TRBV27
clone_size: once
d_call: .
j_call: TRBJ2-7
cdr3_nt: TGTGCCAGCAGAGGGCGGGGACTCTACGAGCAGTACTTC
cdr3_aa: CASRGRGLYEQYF

v_call: TRBV9
clone_size: .
d_call: TRBD2
j_call: TRBJ2-1
cdr3_nt: TGTGCCAGCAGCGGGAGCGGGGCTACCTACAATGAGCAGTTCTTC
cdr3_aa: CASSGSGATYNEQFF

v_call: TRBV7-2
clone_size: .
d_call: .
j_call: TRBJ1-5
cdr3_nt: TGTGCCAGCAGCTTAGGAGCAGGGGTTGATCAGCCCCAGCATTTT
cdr3_aa: CASSLGAGVDQPQHF

v_call: TRBV9
clone_size: once
d_call: TRBD1
j_call: TRBJ2-3
cdr3_nt: TGTGCCAGCAGCGTAGACGACCGAGGGGGCGGTACGCAGTATTTT
cdr3_aa: CASSVDDRGGGTQYF

v_call: TRBV18
clone_size: .
d_call: TRBD2
j_call: TRBJ2-1
cdr3_nt: TGTGCCAGCTCACCAGCCCCGGGGAGGGATAACTATGAGCAGTTCTTC
cdr3_aa: CASSPAPGRDNYEQFF

v_call: TRBV19
clone_size: .
d_call: .
j_call: TRBJ2-2
cdr3_nt: TGTGCCAGTACCCTGGGTGGGGGGAAATCCGGGGAGCTGTTTTTT
cdr3_aa: CASTLGGGKSGELFF

v_call: TRBV2
clone_size: .
d_call: .
j_call: TRBJ2-5
cdr3_nt: TGTGCCAGCAGCCTGTACCAAGAGACCCAGTACTTC
cdr3_aa: CASSLYQETQYF

v_call: TRBV7-8
clone_size: .
d_call: .
j_call: TRBJ2-6
cdr3_nt: TGTGCCAGCAGCTTACCAGGGATAGCTGGGGCCAACGTCCTGACTTTC
cdr3_aa: CASSLPGIAGANVLTF

v_call: TRBV4-1
clone_size: .
d_call: .
j_call: TRBJ2-5
cdr3_nt: TGCGCCAGCAGCCAAGATCACCAGTCCCAATTTTTAGCGACCCAGTACTTC
cdr3_aa: CASSQDHQSQFLATQYF

v_call: TRBV10-3
clone_size: few
d_call: TRBD1
j_call: TRBJ1-1
cdr3_nt: TGTGCCATCAGTGAGACCCCCGGGACAGGTTCTTTCTTT
cdr3_aa: CAISETPGTGSFF

v_call: TRBV7-2
clone_size: .
d_call: TRBD1
j_call: TRBJ2-1
cdr3_nt: TGTGCCAGCAGCTTAGCCCTCCGGAACAAGATAGGGGGCGGTATAAATGAGCAGTTCTTC
cdr3_aa: CASSLALRNKIGGGINEQFF

v_call: TRBV6-1
clone_size: .
d_call: TRBD2
j_call: TRBJ2-5
cdr3_nt: TGTGCCAGCAGTGCTATTAGCGGGAGGGCTTGGGAGACCCAGTACTTC
cdr3_aa: CASSAISGRAWETQYF

v_call: TRBV10-2
clone_size: few
d_call: TRBD2
j_call: TRBJ2-2
cdr3_nt: TGCGCCAGCAGTGAGGTAGCGGGAGTGGGCGGGGAGCTGTTTTTT
cdr3_aa: CASSEVAGVGGELFF

v_call: TRBV4-2
clone_size: .
d_call: .
j_call: TRBJ1-2
cdr3_nt: TGTGCCAGCAGCCAACCTAACCGCCCCGGACAGAACTCCTATGGCTACACCTTC
cdr3_aa: CASSQPNRPGQNSYGYTF

v_call: TRBV19
clone_size: .
d_call: .
j_call: TRBJ1-1
cdr3_nt: TGTGCCAGTAGTATTGGCAGCGACCTAACTAACACTGAAGCTTTCTTT
cdr3_aa: CASSIGSDLTNTEAFF

v_call: TRBV27
clone_size: .
d_call: TRBD2
j_call: TRBJ2-3
cdr3_nt: TGTGCCAGCTCACCCCGGGCGGGAGACACAGATACGCAGTATTTT
cdr3_aa: CASSPRAGDTDTQYF

v_call: TRBV7-8
clone_size: few
d_call: .
j_call: TRBJ2-5
cdr3_nt: TGTGCCAGCAGCGAACCCCGGGAAGAGACCCAGTACTTC
cdr3_aa: CASSEPREETQYF

v_call: TRBV5-4
clone_size: .
d_call: .
j_call: TRBJ1-3
cdr3_nt: TGTGCCAGCAGCTCGGTCGGGAATACCATATATTTT
cdr3_aa: CASSSVGNTIYF

v_call: TRBV6-1
clone_size: .
d_call: .
j_call: TRBJ1-5
cdr3_nt: TGTGCCAGCAGTGGCTTACGACAGGCGAGCAATCAGCCCCAGCATTTT
cdr3_aa: CASSGLRQASNQPQHF

v_call: TRBV5-1
clone_size: .
d_call: TRBD2
j_call: TRBJ2-3
cdr3_nt: TGCGCCAGCAGCTTGTTGACTAGCGGGAGTTCTAGCACAGATACGCAGTATTTT
cdr3_aa: CASSLLTSGSSSTDTQYF

v_call: TRBV6-5
clone_size: .
d_call: TRBD1
j_call: TRBJ2-1
cdr3_nt: TGTGCCAGCAGTACACAACAGGGGGGCTTAGATGAGCAGTTCTTC
cdr3_aa: CASSTQQGGLDEQFF

v_call: TRBV9
clone_size: .
d_call: .
j_call: TRBJ1-5
cdr3_nt: TGTGCCAGCAGCGACACAGGTTCACAGCCCCAGCATTTT
cdr3_aa: CASSDTGSQPQHF

v_call: TRBV7-8
clone_size: once
d_call: TRBD1
j_call: TRBJ2-1
cdr3_nt: TGTGCCAGCAGCTTACAGGGGGAGAATGAGCAGTTCTTC
cdr3_aa: CASSLQGENEQFF

v_call: TRBV29-1
clone_size: .
d_call: TRBD2
j_call: TRBJ2-3
cdr3_nt: TGCAGCGTTAAAGGACTAGCGGAAGGGACAGATACGCAGTATTTT
cdr3_aa: CSVKGLAEGTDTQYF